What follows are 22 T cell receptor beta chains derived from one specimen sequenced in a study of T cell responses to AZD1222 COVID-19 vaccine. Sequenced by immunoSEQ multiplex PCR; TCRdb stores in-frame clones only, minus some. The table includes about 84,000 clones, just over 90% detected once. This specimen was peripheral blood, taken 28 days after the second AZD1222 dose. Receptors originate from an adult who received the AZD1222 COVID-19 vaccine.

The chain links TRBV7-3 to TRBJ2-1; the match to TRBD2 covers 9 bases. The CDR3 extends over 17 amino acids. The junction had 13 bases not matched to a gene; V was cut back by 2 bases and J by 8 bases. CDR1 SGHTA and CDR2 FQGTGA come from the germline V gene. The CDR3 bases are TGTGCCAGCAGCTTACGGGCCCTCGCGGGAGGGCCGCATGAGCAGTTCTTC. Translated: CASSLRALAGGPHEQFF.

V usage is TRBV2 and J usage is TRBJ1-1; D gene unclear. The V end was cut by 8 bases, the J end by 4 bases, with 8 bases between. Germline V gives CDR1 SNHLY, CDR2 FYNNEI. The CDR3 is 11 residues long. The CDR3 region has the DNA TGTGCCAGCGTGGGTTTCACTGAAGCTTTCTTT. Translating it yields CASVGFTEAFF.

CDR3 region: CASSMSGRVDTQYF. CDR3 bases: TGTGCCAGTAGTATGTCAGGGCGGGTAGATACGCAGTATTTT. This sequence joins TRBV19 and TRBJ2-3; D may correspond to TRBD1 or TRBD2 (5 bases each). This CDR3 region has 14 residues. The V end was cut by 3 bases, the J end by 5 bases, with 12 bases between. Germline values: CDR1 LNHDA, CDR2 SQIVND (reference sequence).

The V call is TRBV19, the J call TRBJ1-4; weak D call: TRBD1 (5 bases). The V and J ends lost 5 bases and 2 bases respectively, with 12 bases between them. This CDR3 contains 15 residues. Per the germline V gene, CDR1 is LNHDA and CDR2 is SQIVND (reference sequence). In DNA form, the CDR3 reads TGTGCCAGTAGTCGCCCGGGACTTACTAATGAAAAACTGTTTTTT. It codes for CASSRPGLTNEKLFF.

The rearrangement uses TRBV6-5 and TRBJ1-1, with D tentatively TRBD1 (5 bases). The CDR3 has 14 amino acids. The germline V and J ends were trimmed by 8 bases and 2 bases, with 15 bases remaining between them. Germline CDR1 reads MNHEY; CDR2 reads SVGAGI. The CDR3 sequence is CASLPGLRNTEAFF. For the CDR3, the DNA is TGTGCCAGCCTTCCGGGACTGAGAAACACTGAAGCTTTCTTT.

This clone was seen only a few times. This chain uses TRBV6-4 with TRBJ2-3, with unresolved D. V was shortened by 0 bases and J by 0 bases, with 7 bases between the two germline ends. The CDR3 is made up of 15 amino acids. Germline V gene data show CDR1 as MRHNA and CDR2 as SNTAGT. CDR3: CASSDSEASTDTQYF. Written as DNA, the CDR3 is TGTGCCAGCAGTGACTCGGAAGCGAGCACAGATACGCAGTATTTT.

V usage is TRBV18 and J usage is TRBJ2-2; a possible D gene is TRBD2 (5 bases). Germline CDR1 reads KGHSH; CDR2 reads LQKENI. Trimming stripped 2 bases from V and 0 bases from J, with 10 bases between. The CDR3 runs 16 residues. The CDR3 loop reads CASSPGPGSNTGELFF. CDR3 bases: TGTGCCAGCTCACCAGGGCCGGGATCGAACACCGGGGAGCTGTTTTTT.

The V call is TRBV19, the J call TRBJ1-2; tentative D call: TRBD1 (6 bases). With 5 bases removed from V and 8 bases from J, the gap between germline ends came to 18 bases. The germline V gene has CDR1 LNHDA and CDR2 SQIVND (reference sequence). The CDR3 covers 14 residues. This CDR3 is CASSAGYRRGGYTF. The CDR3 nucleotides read TGTGCCAGTAGTGCCGGCTACAGGAGGGGGGGCTACACCTTC.

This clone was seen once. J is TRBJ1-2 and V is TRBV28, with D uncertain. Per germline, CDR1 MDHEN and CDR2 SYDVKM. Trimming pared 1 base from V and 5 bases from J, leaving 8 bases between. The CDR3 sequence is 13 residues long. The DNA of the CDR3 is TGTGCCAGCAGTTTATTTCCCACTTATGGCTACACCTTC. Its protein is CASSLFPTYGYTF.

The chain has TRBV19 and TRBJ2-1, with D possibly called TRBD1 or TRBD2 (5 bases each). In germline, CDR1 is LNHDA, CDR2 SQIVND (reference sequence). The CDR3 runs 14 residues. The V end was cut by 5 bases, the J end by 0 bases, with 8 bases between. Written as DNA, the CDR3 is TGTGCCAGTAGTTGGGGGAGCTCCTACAATGAGCAGTTCTTC. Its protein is CASSWGSSYNEQFF. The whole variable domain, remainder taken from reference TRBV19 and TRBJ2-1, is DGGITQSPKYLFRKEGQNVTLSCEQNLNHDAMYWYRQDPGQGLRLIYYSQIVNDFQKGDIAEGYSVSREKKESFPLTVTSAQKNPTAFYLCASSWGSSYNEQFFGPGTRLTVL.

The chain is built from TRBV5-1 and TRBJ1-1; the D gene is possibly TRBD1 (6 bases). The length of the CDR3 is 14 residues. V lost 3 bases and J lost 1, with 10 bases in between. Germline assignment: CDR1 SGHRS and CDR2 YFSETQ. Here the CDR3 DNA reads TGCGCCAGCAGCTCAGGGGTCGCGAACACTGAAGCTTTCTTT. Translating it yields CASSSGVANTEAFF. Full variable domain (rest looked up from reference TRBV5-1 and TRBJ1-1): KAGVTQTPRYLIKTRGQQVTLSCSPISGHRSVSWYQQTPGQGLQFLFEYFSETQRNKGNFPGRFSGRQFSNSRSEMNVSTLELGDSALYLCASSSGVANTEAFFGQGTRLTVV.

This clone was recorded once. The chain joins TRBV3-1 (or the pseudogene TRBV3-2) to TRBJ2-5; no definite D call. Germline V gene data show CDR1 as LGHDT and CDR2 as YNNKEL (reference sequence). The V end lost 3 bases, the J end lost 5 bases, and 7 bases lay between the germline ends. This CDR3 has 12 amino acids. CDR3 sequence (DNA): TGTGCCAGCAGCCAGAGCCGGGAGACCCAGTACTTC. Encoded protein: CASSQSRETQYF.

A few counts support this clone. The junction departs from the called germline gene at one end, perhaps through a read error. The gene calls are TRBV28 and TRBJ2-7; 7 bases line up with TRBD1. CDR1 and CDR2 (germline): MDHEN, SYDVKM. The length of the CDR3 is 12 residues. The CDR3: CASSSLGTAPDF. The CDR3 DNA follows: TGTGCCAGCAGTTCCCTCGGGACAGCCCCGGACTTC.

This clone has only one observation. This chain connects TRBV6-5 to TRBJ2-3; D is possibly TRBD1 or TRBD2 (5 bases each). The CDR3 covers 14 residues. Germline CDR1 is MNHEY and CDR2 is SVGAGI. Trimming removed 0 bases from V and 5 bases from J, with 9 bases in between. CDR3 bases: TGTGCCAGCAGTTACTCGGGGGTGGAAGATACGCAGTATTTT. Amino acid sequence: CASSYSGVEDTQYF.

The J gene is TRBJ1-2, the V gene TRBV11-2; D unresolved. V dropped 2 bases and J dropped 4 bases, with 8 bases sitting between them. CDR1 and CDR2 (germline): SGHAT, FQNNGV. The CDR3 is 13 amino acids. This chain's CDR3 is CASSLSDTYGYTF. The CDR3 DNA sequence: TGTGCCAGCAGCTTATCTGACACCTATGGCTACACCTTC.

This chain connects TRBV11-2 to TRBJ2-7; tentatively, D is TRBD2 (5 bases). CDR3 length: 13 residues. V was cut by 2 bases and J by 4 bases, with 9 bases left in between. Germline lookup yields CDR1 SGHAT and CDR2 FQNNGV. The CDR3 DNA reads TGTGCCAGCAGCTTACCCGGGGTATACGAGCAGTACTTC. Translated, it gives CASSLPGVYEQYF.

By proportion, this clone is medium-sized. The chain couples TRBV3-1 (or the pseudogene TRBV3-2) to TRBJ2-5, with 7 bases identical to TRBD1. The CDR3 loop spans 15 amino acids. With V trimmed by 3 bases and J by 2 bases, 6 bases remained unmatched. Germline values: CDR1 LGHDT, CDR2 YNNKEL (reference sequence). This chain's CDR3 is CASSHGWDSQETQYF. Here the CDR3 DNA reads TGTGCCAGCAGCCACGGATGGGACAGTCAAGAGACCCAGTACTTC.

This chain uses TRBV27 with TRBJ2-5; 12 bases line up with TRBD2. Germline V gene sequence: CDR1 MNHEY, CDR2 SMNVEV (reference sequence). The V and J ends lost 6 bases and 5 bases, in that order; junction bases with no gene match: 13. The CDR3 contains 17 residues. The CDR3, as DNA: TGTGCCAGCAGGCCCAGACTAGCGGGAGCCTACGGGGAGACCCAGTACTTC. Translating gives CASRPRLAGAYGETQYF.

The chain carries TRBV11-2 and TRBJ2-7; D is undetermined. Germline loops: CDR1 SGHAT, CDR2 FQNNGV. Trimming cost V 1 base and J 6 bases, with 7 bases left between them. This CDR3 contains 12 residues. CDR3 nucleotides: TGTGCCAGCAGCTTAGGCGGTACCGAGCAGTACTTC. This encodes CASSLGGTEQYF.

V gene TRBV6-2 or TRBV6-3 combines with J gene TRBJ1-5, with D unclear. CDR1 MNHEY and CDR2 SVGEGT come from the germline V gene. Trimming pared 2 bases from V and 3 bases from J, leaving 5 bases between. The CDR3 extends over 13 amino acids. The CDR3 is CASSYRVNQPQHF. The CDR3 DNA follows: TGTGCCAGCAGTTACCGAGTCAATCAGCCCCAGCATTTT.

The CDR3 nucleotides read TGCAGCGTCGTTCGGGACACCTCCGGCTATGGCTACACCTTC. Residues: CSVVRDTSGYGYTF. The J gene is TRBJ1-2, the V gene TRBV29-1, with D maybe TRBD1 (6 bases). The length of the CDR3 is 14 residues. V lost 6 bases and J lost 4, with 18 bases in between. Germline-derived CDR1 and CDR2 are SQVTM and ANQGSEA.

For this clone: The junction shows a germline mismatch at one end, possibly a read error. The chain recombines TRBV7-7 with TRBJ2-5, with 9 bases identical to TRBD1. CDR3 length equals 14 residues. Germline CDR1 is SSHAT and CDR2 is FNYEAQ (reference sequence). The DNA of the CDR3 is TGTGCTAGCAGCCCTACAGGGGGCAAGGAGACCCAGTACTTC. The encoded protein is CASSPTGGKETQYF.